One sample yielded the 16 T cell receptor beta chains listed below, sequenced in a study of HIV-infected patients and healthy controls (dated by TCRdb to the mid-2010s). Since whole blood was used without any cell fractionation, the repertoire reflected all peripheral T cells in unsorted form. The library was built by means of 5' RACE. The data were produced on an Illumina MiSeq. Using SuperScript III with primers targeting the alpha and beta constant regions, 500 to 550 ng of RNA was reverse transcribed. Separate alpha and beta chain libraries were made by chain-specific third strand synthesis with multiplexing indices. Using fastp at Q25 and MiXCR, TCRdb reprocessed the public reads and kept productive beta chains. Entries are consolidated by CDR3 protein sequence, retaining the most common genes and DNA. The table for this sample lists 10,000 or so distinct CDR3 sequences; approximately 8% of them were counted only once. The ten largest account for more than 5% of the sample.

Sequencing input: blood. The receptors come from an adult in good health.

This clonotype is termed medium-sized. V is TRBV5-1 and J is TRBJ2-7, with TRBD2 as a possible D gene (6 bases). Trimming pared 0 bases from V and 2 bases from J, leaving 15 bases between. Germline V gene data show CDR1 as SGHRS and CDR2 as YFSETQ. The CDR3 length is 16 residues. CDR3: CASSLESPGLPYEQYF. CDR3 coding DNA: TGCGCCAGCAGCTTGGAAAGCCCGGGACTTCCCTACGAGCAGTACTTC. Based on the CDR3 plus reference TRBV5-1 and TRBJ2-7, the full variable domain is KAGVTQTPRYLIKTRGQQVTLSCSPISGHRSVSWYQQTPGQGLQFLFEYFSETQRNKGNFPGRFSGRQFSNSRSEMNVSTLELGDSALYLCASSLESPGLPYEQYFGPGTRLTVT.

This clonotype was recorded many times. The chain links TRBV28 to TRBJ2-5; 9 nucleotides agree with TRBD1. The V and J ends lost 6 bases and 1 base, in that order; junction bases with no gene match: 12. Germline CDR1 MDHEN, CDR2 SYDVKM. The CDR3 has 17 residues. The CDR3 DNA is TGTGCCAGCAGCCCCCTGGGGGGACAGGGACCCCAAGAGACCCAGTACTTC. It translates to CASSPLGGQGPQETQYF.

This clonotype was seen a few times. The rearrangement uses TRBV10-3 and TRBJ2-5, with 12 bases aligning to TRBD2. CDR1 is ENHRY, CDR2 SYGVKD, per germline. This CDR3 spans 17 amino acids. J gave up 1 base and V 2 bases, and 5 bases lay outside the gene matches. The CDR3 loop is CAISEPRLAGAQETQYF. DNA of the CDR3: TGTGCCATCAGTGAGCCGAGACTAGCGGGGGCCCAAGAGACCCAGTACTTC.

This clonotype appeared many times. The chain is built from TRBV3-1 and TRBJ1-5; D is unclear. This CDR3 spans 15 amino acids. Trimming left V 0 bases short and J 1 base short, with 7 bases between. Germline values: CDR1 LGHDT, CDR2 YNNKEL (reference sequence). CDR3 coding DNA: TGTGCCAGCAGCCAAGACGGAATAAGCAATCAGCCCCAGCATTTT. It is translated as CASSQDGISNQPQHF. The full variable domain, rest sourced from reference TRBV3-1 and TRBJ1-5, is DTAVSQTPKYLVTQMGNDKSIKCEQNLGHDTMYWYKQDSKKFLKIMFSYNNKELIINETVPNRFSPKSPDKAHLNLHINSLELGDSAVYFCASSQDGISNQPQHFGDGTRLSIL.

By share, this clonotype counts as medium-sized. The genes are TRBV6-5 and TRBJ2-3; D unclear. From germline, CDR1 is MNHEY and CDR2 SVGAGI. Trimming left V 6 bases short and J 4 bases short, with 8 bases between. The CDR3 is 12 residues long. CDR3 nucleotide sequence: TGTGCCAGCAGGGGTTTCCCAGATACGCAGTATTTT. Translated, it gives CASRGFPDTQYF.

This clonotype was seen repeatedly, ten times or more. The CDR3: CASSFKREREETQYF. In nucleotides, the CDR3 is TGTGCCAGCAGCTTCAAGCGGGAGCGGGAAGAGACCCAGTACTTC. J is TRBJ2-5 and V is TRBV5-4, with 8 bases identical to TRBD2. The germline V gene has CDR1 SGHNT and CDR2 YYREEE (reference sequence). This CDR3 spans 15 amino acids. The trim removed 2 bases at V and 3 bases at J, leaving 6 bases unmatched.

Ten or more counts support this clonotype. This sequence joins TRBV11-1 and TRBJ2-3; no reliable D call. The CDR3 covers 11 residues. Trimming took 6 bases from V and 0 from J, leaving 1 base between them. In germline, CDR1 is SGHAT, CDR2 FQDESV (reference sequence). The DNA of the CDR3 is TGTGCCAGCAGTAGCACAGATACGCAGTATTTT. Translated: CASSSTDTQYF. Supplemented by reference TRBV11-1 and TRBJ2-3, the full variable domain reads EAEVAQSPRYKITEKSQAVAFWCDPISGHATLYWYRQILGQGPELLVQFQDESVVDDSQLPKDRFSAERLKGVDSTLKIQPAELGDSAMYLCASSSTDTQYFGPGTRLTVL.

Many counts were recorded for this clonotype. The rearrangement links TRBV1 to TRBJ1-1. TRBV1 is recorded as a pseudogene. The CDR3 loop spans 12 amino acids. CDR3 nucleotides: TGCACCAGGGTGGGAGCCTGGCAAGAAGCTTTCTTT. Residues: CTRVGAWQEAFF.

The chain combines TRBV18 with TRBJ2-6, with 8 bases aligning to TRBD1. V lost 4 bases to trimming and J lost 9 bases; unmatched junction nucleotides: 17. The CDR3 has 18 residues. Germline CDR1 reads KGHSH; CDR2 reads LQKENI. As DNA, the CDR3 is TGTGCCAGCTCACGTCGGTTGAGACAGGGGACTTTGGTCAACGTCCTGACTTTC. It codes for CASSRRLRQGTLVNVLTF.

This clonotype is labeled as medium-sized. The chain recombines TRBV7-9 with TRBJ2-5, with 10 bases fitting TRBD1. CDR3 length equals 15 residues. V was pared by 3 bases and J by 5 bases, with 6 bases of the junction left unmatched. Germline V gene lookup returns CDR1 SEHNR and CDR2 FQNEAQ (reference sequence). CDR3 DNA: TGTGCCAGCAGCTTTTCGGGACAGGGGATCGAGACCCAGTACTTC. The encoded protein is CASSFSGQGIETQYF.

In its sample, this clonotype was seen many times. The chain employs TRBV3-1 and TRBJ2-1, with TRBD2 matching 11 bases. The germline V gene encodes CDR1 LGHDT and CDR2 YNNKEL (reference sequence). The CDR3 extends over 18 amino acids. V shed 1 base and J 2 bases; nucleotides not matched to a gene: 7. The CDR3 protein is CASSQVPLAGGTYNEQFF. CDR3 coding DNA: TGTGCCAGCAGCCAAGTTCCTCTAGCGGGGGGAACCTACAATGAGCAGTTCTTC.

By share of the sample, this clonotype is medium-sized. V usage is TRBV6-6 and J usage is TRBJ2-5; perhaps TRBD1 as D (6 bases). The CDR3 is 12 amino acids. Between the trimmed V and J ends, which lost 6 bases and 4 bases, there was a span of 9 bases. From germline, CDR1 is MNHNY and CDR2 SVGAGI (reference sequence). The CDR3 DNA sequence: TGTGCCAGCAGGTACAGGGTAGAGACCCAGTACTTC. Translating it yields CASRYRVETQYF.

By its share, this clonotype is medium-sized (0.01 to 0.1%). The chain has TRBV12-3 or TRBV12-4 and TRBJ1-1; D is uncertain. The CDR3 loop spans 15 amino acids. The V and J ends lost 2 bases and 0 bases respectively, with 10 bases between them. Here the CDR3 DNA reads TGTGCCAGCAGTTTAATCGGGGTTGTGAACACTGAAGCTTTCTTT. Translated: CASSLIGVVNTEAFF.

Many counts were recorded for this clonotype. The chain has TRBV7-9 and TRBJ2-2, with D maybe TRBD2 (7 bases). The CDR3 loop spans 18 amino acids. Trimming removed 0 bases at V and 0 bases at J, with 14 bases between. Germline V gene data show CDR1 as SEHNR and CDR2 as FQNEAQ (reference sequence). The chain's CDR3 is CASSLARGQFANTGELFF. The CDR3 DNA follows: TGTGCCAGCAGCTTAGCGCGGGGGCAGTTCGCGAACACCGGGGAGCTGTTTTTT.

This clonotype has at least ten counts. V is TRBV12-3 or TRBV12-4 and J is TRBJ2-7; D perhaps matches TRBD1 (6 bases). V dropped 6 bases and J dropped 2 bases, with 23 bases sitting between them. The CDR3 sequence is 17 residues long. The CDR3 DNA sequence: TGTGCCAGCAGGGTACGGAAAACAGGGTGGACGGCCTACGAGCAGTACTTC. It codes for CASRVRKTGWTAYEQYF.

This clonotype showed up just a few times. CDR3 loop: CASSQDRTSGSIPDTQYF. For the CDR3, the DNA is TGCGCCAGCAGCCAAGATAGAACTAGCGGGAGTATCCCAGATACGCAGTATTTT. J is TRBJ2-3 and V is TRBV4-3; 11 positions agree with TRBD2. The CDR3 has 18 residues. Germline CDR1 reads LGHNA; CDR2 reads YSLEER. The junction had 9 bases not matched to a gene; V was cut back by 0 bases and J by 4 bases.